The following is a TCR beta chain sequence with its context. This record belongs to a study of blood T cell repertoires in COVID-19. For the study at large: In each case, the material was cDNA or gDNA derived from T cells, B-cell-depleted T cells, or PBMCs.

The length of the CDR3 is 14 residues. The V gene's germline CDR1 is LGHNA and CDR2 YSLEER. V shed 1 base and J shed 2 bases, with 8 bases lying between them. In the authors' methods: Amplified reference gene primers provided the basis for estimating nucleated cell counts. Here immunoSEQ multiplex PCR was the method, and the copy in TCRdb shows in-frame clones only, minus some. V and J calls and clone size are given by that table; D and trimming were obtained from the DNA. Found here are about 14,000 clones, about three quarters of them singletons; the top ten hold 7.5% to 10%. This receptor was obtained from a man in his 70s with acute or convalescent COVID-19. The genes are TRBV4-3 and TRBJ1-1; tentative D call: TRBD1 (5 bases). The sequenced material came from peripheral blood. CDR3 amino acids: CASSQGDSNTEAFF. CDR3 nucleotides: TGCGCCAGCAGCCAAGGAGACAGTAACACTGAAGCTTTCTTT.